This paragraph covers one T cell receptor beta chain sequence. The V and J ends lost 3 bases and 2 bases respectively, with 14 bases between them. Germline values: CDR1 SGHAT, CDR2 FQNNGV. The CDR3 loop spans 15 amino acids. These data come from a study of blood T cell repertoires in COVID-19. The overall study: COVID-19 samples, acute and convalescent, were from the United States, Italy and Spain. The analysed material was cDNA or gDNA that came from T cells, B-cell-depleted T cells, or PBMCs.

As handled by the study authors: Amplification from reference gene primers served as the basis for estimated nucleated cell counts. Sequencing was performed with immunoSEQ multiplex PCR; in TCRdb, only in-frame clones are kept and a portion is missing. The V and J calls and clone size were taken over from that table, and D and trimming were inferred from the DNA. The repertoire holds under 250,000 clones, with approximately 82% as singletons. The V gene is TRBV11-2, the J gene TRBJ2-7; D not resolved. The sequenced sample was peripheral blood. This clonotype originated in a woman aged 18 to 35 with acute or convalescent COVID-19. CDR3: CASSFPQIVTYEQYF. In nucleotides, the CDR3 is TGTGCCAGCAGCTTCCCCCAGATTGTTACCTACGAGCAGTACTTC.